This is a list of T cell receptor beta chains from one sample in a study of T cells expressing NK-cell markers. Each CDR3 protein gets one entry in TCRdb, which reprocessed the 5' RACE reads and gives no DNA. This sample's clone table lists over 150,000 distinct CDR3 sequences. Material for sequencing was blood T cells: a sorted CD56 or NKG2C T cell subset, CD4+ or CD8+ T cells, or bulk PBMC T cells (not recorded which). These receptors came from a woman between 45 and 60 years old in good health. The CDR3 runs from the conserved cysteine through the conserved F or W. The order of the fields is V gene, CDR3 length, J gene, CDR3 protein.

v_gene: TRBV3-1; len: 16; j_gene: TRBJ2-1; CDR3aa: CASSSGGGAINNEQFF
v_gene: TRBV15; len: 19; j_gene: TRBJ2-5; CDR3aa: CATSRDLTGALPSRETQYF
v_gene: TRBV29-1; len: 14; j_gene: TRBJ2-3; CDR3aa: CSVEEWDYTDTQYF
v_gene: TRBV27; len: 15; j_gene: TRBJ2-7; CDR3aa: CASSLYGERSYEQYF
v_gene: TRBV28; len: 14; j_gene: TRBJ1-5; CDR3aa: CASSLLQSNQPQHF
v_gene: TRBV24-1; len: 17; j_gene: TRBJ2-1; CDR3aa: CATSDFGPGDEGNEQFF
v_gene: TRBV4-1; len: 16; j_gene: TRBJ2-1; CDR3aa: CASSHLGARSYNEQFF
v_gene: TRBV4-1; len: 19; j_gene: TRBJ1-1; CDR3aa: CASSQFPPQTQGMDTEAFF
v_gene: TRBV10-3; len: 15; j_gene: TRBJ2-1; CDR3aa: CAISEFDGRNNEQFF
v_gene: TRBV27; len: 16; j_gene: TRBJ2-2; CDR3aa: CASSFVGAEFPGELFF
v_gene: TRBV27; len: 16; j_gene: TRBJ2-2; CDR3aa: CASRDVGLGSTGELFF
v_gene: TRBV20-1; len: 14; j_gene: TRBJ2-1; CDR3aa: CSAFRGSSMVEQFF
v_gene: TRBV9; len: 19; j_gene: TRBJ2-5; CDR3aa: CASSAAVGSGSPGLETQYF
v_gene: TRBV19; len: 15; j_gene: TRBJ2-7; CDR3aa: CASRVFIGPSYEQYF
v_gene: TRBV27; len: 13; j_gene: TRBJ2-1; CDR3aa: CASSGREILRQFF
v_gene: TRBV10-2; len: 11; j_gene: TRBJ2-1; CDR3aa: CASRLALEQFF
v_gene: TRBV5-8; len: 17; j_gene: TRBJ2-5; CDR3aa: CASVSGRAARGQETQYF
v_gene: TRBV27; len: 15; j_gene: TRBJ2-3; CDR3aa: CASKVDTFVADTQYF
v_gene: TRBV19; len: 13; j_gene: TRBJ2-7; CDR3aa: CASSPAVTGEQYF
v_gene: TRBV18; len: 12; j_gene: TRBJ1-1; CDR3aa: CASSPGNTEAFF
v_gene: TRBV5-6; len: 12; j_gene: TRBJ2-3; CDR3aa: CASSLDSLPQYF
v_gene: TRBV4-1; len: 15; j_gene: TRBJ2-2; CDR3aa: CASSQGGEGVRELFF
v_gene: TRBV2; len: 15; j_gene: TRBJ1-2; CDR3aa: CASSEAPWTGRGYTF
v_gene: TRBV20-1; len: 14; j_gene: TRBJ2-5; CDR3aa: CSARAFGGTETQYF
v_gene: TRBV15; len: 16; j_gene: TRBJ2-5; CDR3aa: CATSRGETGEQETQYF
v_gene: TRBV5-6; len: 16; j_gene: TRBJ2-3; CDR3aa: CASSLRAGPLRDTQYF
v_gene: TRBV5-1; len: 14; j_gene: TRBJ2-1; CDR3aa: CASSLGGTNNEQFF
v_gene: TRBV7-9; len: 15; j_gene: TRBJ2-7; CDR3aa: CASSLVNRENYEQYF
v_gene: TRBV9; len: 15; j_gene: TRBJ2-7; CDR3aa: CASSDTGGRFYEQYF
v_gene: TRBV20-1; len: 13; j_gene: TRBJ2-3; CDR3aa: CSASLAGTDTQYF
v_gene: TRBV12-3/TRBV12-4; len: 16; j_gene: TRBJ2-2; CDR3aa: CASSSSDSADTGELFF
v_gene: TRBV2; len: 15; j_gene: TRBJ2-1; CDR3aa: CASSEKGARSNEQFF
v_gene: TRBV24-1; len: 17; j_gene: TRBJ2-5; CDR3aa: CATSENPGKKPQETQYF
v_gene: TRBV4-1; len: 15; j_gene: TRBJ1-3; CDR3aa: CASSQDPGRGNTIYF
v_gene: TRBV15; len: 18; j_gene: TRBJ2-1; CDR3aa: CATSRGRDGGLTYNEQFF
v_gene: TRBV29-1; len: 14; j_gene: TRBJ2-5; CDR3aa: CSVGLVGEGETQYF
v_gene: TRBV6-1; len: 15; j_gene: TRBJ2-1; CDR3aa: CASKGLAGAGDEQFF
v_gene: TRBV7-9; len: 14; j_gene: TRBJ1-2; CDR3aa: CASRSSGSNYGYTF
v_gene: TRBV24-1; len: 14; j_gene: TRBJ2-3; CDR3aa: CATSDFKGADTQYF
v_gene: TRBV6-1; len: 15; j_gene: TRBJ2-1; CDR3aa: CASSETSEPHNEQFF
v_gene: TRBV12-3/TRBV12-4; len: 16; j_gene: TRBJ1-6; CDR3aa: CASSLYRAGGDSPLHF
v_gene: TRBV12-3/TRBV12-4; len: 14; j_gene: TRBJ1-1; CDR3aa: CASSLGRGGTEAFF